This T cell receptor (beta chain) was obtained from a study of blood T cell repertoires in COVID-19. The CDR3 spans 17 residues. Germline lookup yields CDR1 KGHDR and CDR2 SFDVKD. J lost 2 bases, V lost 4 bases, and 9 bases had no gene match. Using immunoSEQ multiplex PCR, the repertoire was profiled, and TCRdb retains in-frame clones only, with some absent. The sample has 200,000 or so clones; over 80% are singletons. The V and J genes are TRBV24-1 and TRBJ2-2, with 7 bases matching TRBD1. This receptor was identified in a human donor in a cohort sampled during active COVID-19. The specimen sequenced was peripheral blood. CDR3 residues: CATSDASGTANTGELFF. In nucleotides, the CDR3 is TGTGCCACCAGTGACGCCTCCGGGACAGCTAACACCGGGGAGCTGTTTTTT.